The 25 T cell receptor beta chains below were found in one sample sequenced in a study of blood T cell repertoires in COVID-19. Measured with immunoSEQ multiplex PCR; TCRdb has only the in-frame clones, and not every one. The sample records 70,000 or so clones, roughly 88% being singletons. Sample: peripheral blood. These receptors all stem from a man of 80 years or more with active or convalescent COVID-19.

This clone was seen once. The gene calls are TRBV6-2 or TRBV6-3 and TRBJ2-7; 9 bases agree with TRBD2. CDR1 is MNHEY and CDR2 is SVGEGT in the germline V gene. After removal of 6 bases from V and 2 bases from J, the junction contained 14 bases not matched to a gene. The CDR3 contains 17 residues. The CDR3 sequence: CASSQPLAGVTPYEQYF. The CDR3 bases are TGTGCCAGCAGCCAGCCTTTAGCGGGAGTTACACCCTACGAGCAGTACTTC.

In its sample, this clone was seen once. V is TRBV5-5 and J is TRBJ2-7, with D possibly TRBD2 on 6 matching bases. This CDR3 has 13 amino acids. V lost 4 bases and J lost 7, with 15 bases in between. Germline V gene lookup returns CDR1 SGHKS and CDR2 YYEKEE (reference sequence). Here the CDR3 DNA reads TGTGCCAGCAGCCCTGGGACTTCTCAAGAGCAGTACTTC. This translates into CASSPGTSQEQYF.

The J gene is TRBJ2-7, the V gene TRBV7-8; D remains unclear. V was cut by 5 bases and J by 2 bases, with 7 bases left in between. From germline, CDR1 is SGHVS and CDR2 FQNEAQ. The CDR3 length is 12 residues. CDR3 sequence: CASSSEPYEQYF. The CDR3, as DNA: TGTGCCAGCAGCAGCGAACCCTACGAGCAGTACTTC.

The gene calls are TRBV30 and TRBJ2-2, with a tentative D call TRBD2 (6 bases). The CDR3 has 15 amino acids. The germline V and J ends were trimmed by 3 bases and 5 bases, with 16 bases remaining between them. Germline V gene data show CDR1 as GTSNPN and CDR2 as SVGIG (reference sequence). CDR3 sequence: CAWRGGGGRTGELFF. The CDR3 bases are TGTGCCTGGAGGGGAGGTGGGGGTCGGACCGGGGAGCTGTTTTTT.

The chain employs TRBV28 and TRBJ2-2; D gene ambiguous. Germline CDR1 reads MDHEN; CDR2 reads SYDVKM. V lost 2 bases to trimming and J lost 4 bases, with 11 bases between them. The CDR3 contains 15 residues. CDR3: CASSLGQVATGELFF. CDR3 sequence (DNA): TGTGCCAGCAGTTTAGGGCAGGTTGCCACCGGGGAGCTGTTTTTT.

In this sample, this clone turned up a few times. The CDR3 DNA follows: TGTGCCAGCAGCTTAGAAGTTGGGGCTACCAATCAGCCCCAGCATTTT. Translation: CASSLEVGATNQPQHF. J is TRBJ1-5 and V is TRBV7-9; a weak D match, TRBD1 (5 bases). The CDR3 is 16 amino acids. Per germline, CDR1 SEHNR and CDR2 FQNEAQ (reference sequence). V lost 1 base to trimming and J lost 3 bases, with 13 bases between them.

J is TRBJ2-1 and V is TRBV5-1, with TRBD2 matching 11 bases. Per germline, CDR1 SGHRS and CDR2 YFSETQ. This CDR3 spans 16 amino acids. Trimming at V came to 4 bases and at J to 5 bases, leaving 8 bases not matched to a gene. The CDR3 sequence: CASSRYGSGGDNEQFF. As DNA, the CDR3 is TGCGCCAGCAGCCGATACGGTAGCGGGGGGGACAATGAGCAGTTCTTC.

This clone was observed a handful of times. The V and J genes are TRBV11-2 and TRBJ2-5, with D possibly TRBD2 on 6 matching bases. Trimming cost V 1 base and J 0 bases, with 12 bases left between them. CDR1 is SGHAT and CDR2 is FQNNGV in the germline V gene. The CDR3 consists of 16 residues. The CDR3 is CASSLGAGGNQETQYF. CDR3 sequence (DNA): TGTGCCAGCAGCTTAGGGGCTGGGGGGAACCAAGAGACCCAGTACTTC.

This sequence joins TRBV12-3 or TRBV12-4 and TRBJ1-5; D not certain. The CDR3 covers 12 residues. V gave up 10 bases and J gave up 0 bases, with 7 bases separating them. The CDR3 nucleotides are TGTGCCACCAGATATAGCAATCAGCCCCAGCATTTT. Its protein is CATRYSNQPQHF.

This CDR3 reads CASSLGGPTNTGELFF. The DNA for the CDR3 is TGTGCCAGCAGCTTAGGAGGGCCAACGAACACCGGGGAGCTGTTTTTT. The gene calls are TRBV7-9 and TRBJ2-2; maybe TRBD2 (5 bases). Germline V gene sequence: CDR1 SEHNR, CDR2 FQNEAQ (reference sequence). The CDR3 is made up of 16 amino acids. V lost 1 base and J 0 bases, leaving 9 bases between the germline ends.

This chain's CDR3 is CASSFTSGRYYEQFF. CDR3 nucleotides: TGTGCCAGCAGCTTTACTAGCGGGAGATATTATGAGCAGTTCTTC. The chain employs TRBV7-2 and TRBJ2-1; 11 bases line up with TRBD2. The CDR3 consists of 15 residues. The V segment lost 3 bases and the J segment 8 bases; nucleotides outside the gene matches: 6. Germline V gives CDR1 SGHTA, CDR2 FQGNSA.

J is TRBJ2-6 and V is TRBV19; TRBD1 matches 10 bases. Trimming cost V 5 bases and J 2 bases; bases outside gene matches: 12. This CDR3 contains 19 residues. Germline values: CDR1 LNHDA, CDR2 SQIVND (reference sequence). This CDR3 is CASSSVRDRGPPGANVLTF. The CDR3 DNA follows: TGTGCCAGTAGTTCAGTCCGGGACAGGGGTCCCCCTGGGGCCAACGTCCTGACTTTC. Full variable domain (remainder filled in from reference TRBV19 and TRBJ2-6): DGGITQSPKYLFRKEGQNVTLSCEQNLNHDAMYWYRQDPGQGLRLIYYSQIVNDFQKGDIAEGYSVSREKKESFPLTVTSAQKNPTAFYLCASSSVRDRGPPGANVLTFGAGSRLTVL.

The CDR3 is CASLRGEETQYF. The CDR3 DNA follows: TGTGCCAGCTTGCGGGGGGAGGAGACCCAGTACTTC. The chain is built from TRBV21-1 and TRBJ2-5; TRBD2, as called in the table, went unchecked against the DNA. TRBV21-1 is an annotated pseudogene. The CDR3 sequence is 12 residues long.

The rearrangement links TRBV6-5 to TRBJ1-4; TRBD1 matches at 7 bases. Germline-derived CDR1 and CDR2 are MNHEY and SVGAGI. Losses at the gene ends were 4 bases for V and 4 bases for J; bases not matched to a gene: 0. The CDR3 covers 13 residues. CDR3 sequence reads: CASSWDSNEKLFF. CDR3 bases: TGTGCCAGCAGTTGGGACAGTAATGAAAAACTGTTTTTT.

V gene TRBV7-9 combines with J gene TRBJ1-1; 9 bases agree with TRBD1. This CDR3 is built from 14 residues. Germline V CDR1 and CDR2: SEHNR, FQNEAQ (reference sequence). V lost 5 bases to trimming and J lost 6 bases; unmatched junction nucleotides: 7. CDR3 coding DNA: TGTGCCAGCAGCCCCACAGGGGACAGGGCTGAAGCTTTCTTT. Translating it yields CASSPTGDRAEAFF.

V gene TRBV6-6 combines with J gene TRBJ2-5; D remains unclear. Trimming took 6 bases from V and 2 from J, leaving 10 bases between them. The V gene's germline CDR1 is MNHNY and CDR2 SVGAGI (reference sequence). The CDR3 runs to 13 residues. In DNA, the CDR3 is TGTGCCAGCAGCCCCCCCCAACAAGAGACCCAGTACTTC. Protein product: CASSPPQQETQYF.

The CDR3 here is CASSPGTGGIYEQYF. The DNA for the CDR3 is TGTGCCAGCTCGCCCGGGACAGGGGGGATCTACGAGCAGTACTTC. The chain carries TRBV18 and TRBJ2-7, with TRBD1 identical over 11 bases. This CDR3 comprises 15 residues. Trimming cost V 6 bases and J 3 bases; bases outside gene matches: 7. Germline V gene lookup returns CDR1 KGHSH and CDR2 LQKENI.

J is TRBJ2-2 and V is TRBV5-1; D is perhaps TRBD1 (5 bases). CDR3 size: 16 residues. Germline V gene sequence: CDR1 SGHRS, CDR2 YFSETQ. The V end lost 6 bases, the J end lost 0 bases, and 15 bases lay between the germline ends. This CDR3 reads CASKLKRGTNTGELFF. DNA of the CDR3: TGCGCCAGCAAACTCAAAAGGGGAACGAACACCGGGGAGCTGTTTTTT.

V and J are TRBV5-8 and TRBJ1-5, with 7 bases lining up with TRBD1. V was clipped by 1 base and J by 6 bases; unmatched bases: 7. The CDR3 extends over 15 amino acids. In germline, CDR1 is SGHTS, CDR2 YDEGEE. The CDR3 loop reads CASSLKTGQGQPQHF. The CDR3 DNA reads TGTGCCAGCAGCTTGAAGACAGGGCAGGGTCAGCCCCAGCATTTT.

The chain has TRBV11-3 and TRBJ2-3; 7 bases fit TRBD1. The V segment lost 5 bases and the J segment 0 bases; nucleotides outside the gene matches: 2. Germline V gives CDR1 SGHNT, CDR2 YENEEA. This CDR3 contains 14 residues. CDR3 in amino acids: CASSRGQSTDTQYF. Here the CDR3 DNA reads TGTGCCAGCAGCCGGGGACAGAGCACAGATACGCAGTATTTT. The whole variable domain, filled in from reference TRBV11-3 and TRBJ2-3, reads EAGVVQSPRYKIIEKKQPVAFWCNPISGHNTLYWYLQNLGQGPELLIRYENEEAVDDSQLPKDRFSAERLKGVDSTLKIQPAELGDSAVYLCASSRGQSTDTQYFGPGTRLTVL.

V is TRBV27 and J is TRBJ2-4, with D uncertain. V lost 2 bases to trimming and J lost 0 bases, with 5 bases between them. The CDR3 sequence is 14 residues long. The V gene's germline CDR1 is MNHEY and CDR2 SMNVEV (reference sequence). The CDR3 reads CASSLAVAKNIQYF. The CDR3 DNA is TGTGCCAGCAGTTTAGCGGTAGCCAAAAACATTCAGTACTTC.

The rearrangement joins TRBV28 to TRBJ2-1, with D perhaps TRBD1 (6 bases). CDR3 length equals 15 residues. Per the germline V gene, CDR1 is MDHEN and CDR2 is SYDVKM. Trimming shortened V by 3 bases and J by 9 bases, and 18 bases separated the two germline ends. CDR3 residues: CASSFQGSRVGEQFF. CDR3 nucleotides: TGTGCCAGCAGTTTTCAGGGGAGTAGGGTAGGTGAGCAGTTCTTC. Drawing the rest from reference TRBV28 and TRBJ2-1, the complete variable domain is DVKVTQSSRYLVKRTGEKVFLECVQDMDHENMFWYRQDPGLGLRLIYFSYDVKMKEKGDIPEGYSVSREKKERFSLILESASTNQTSMYLCASSFQGSRVGEQFFGPGTRLTVL.

The chain has TRBV7-2 and TRBJ2-3; D is possibly TRBD2 (5 bases). CDR1 is SGHTA and CDR2 is FQGNSA in the germline V gene. With 1 base removed from V and 2 bases from J, the gap between germline ends came to 7 bases. The CDR3 is 14 amino acids. CDR3 residues: CASSLGGFTDTQYF. CDR3 nucleotides: TGTGCCAGCAGCTTAGGCGGGTTCACAGATACGCAGTATTTT. Filled out from reference TRBV7-2 and TRBJ2-3, the complete variable domain reads GAGVSQSPSNKVTEKGKDVELRCDPISGHTALYWYRQSLGQGLEFLIYFQGNSAPDKSGLPSDRFSAERTGGSVSTLTIQRTQQEDSAVYLCASSLGGFTDTQYFGPGTRLTVL.

The chain recombines TRBV5-4 with TRBJ2-7, with 7 bases aligning to TRBD1. The V gene's germline CDR1 is SGHNT and CDR2 YYREEE (reference sequence). Trimming took 3 bases from V and 1 from J; bases not matched to a gene: 7. This CDR3 is 15 amino acids long. CDR3 residues: CASSSRQGPSYEQYF. CDR3 coding DNA: TGTGCCAGCAGCTCCAGACAGGGCCCATCCTACGAGCAGTACTTC.

This rearrangement joins TRBV5-1 to TRBJ2-3; D possibly corresponds to TRBD2 (5 bases). Germline lookup yields CDR1 SGHRS and CDR2 YFSETQ. The CDR3 is made up of 14 amino acids. The V end lost 6 bases, the J end lost 1 base, and 12 bases lay between the germline ends. As DNA, the CDR3 is TGCGCCAGCACCCCAACCGGGGGCACAGATACGCAGTATTTT. Amino acid sequence: CASTPTGGTDTQYF.